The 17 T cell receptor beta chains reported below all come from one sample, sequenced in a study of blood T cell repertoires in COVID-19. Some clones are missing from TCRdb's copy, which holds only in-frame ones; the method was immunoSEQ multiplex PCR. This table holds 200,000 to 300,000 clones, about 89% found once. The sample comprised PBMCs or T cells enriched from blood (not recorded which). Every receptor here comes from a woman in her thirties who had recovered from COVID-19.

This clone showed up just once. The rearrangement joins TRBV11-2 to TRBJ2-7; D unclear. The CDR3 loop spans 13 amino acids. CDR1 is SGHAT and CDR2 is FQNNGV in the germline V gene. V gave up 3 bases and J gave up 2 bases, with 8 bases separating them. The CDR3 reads CASSFQIPYEQYF. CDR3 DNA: TGTGCCAGCAGCTTCCAGATTCCCTACGAGCAGTACTTC.

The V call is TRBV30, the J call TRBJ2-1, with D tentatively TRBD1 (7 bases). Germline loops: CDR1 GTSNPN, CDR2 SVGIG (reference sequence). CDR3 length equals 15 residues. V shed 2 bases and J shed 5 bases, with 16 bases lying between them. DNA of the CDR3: TGTGCCTGGAGTCAGGGGGGAGGCAGAGACAATGAGCAGTTCTTC. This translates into CAWSQGGGRDNEQFF.

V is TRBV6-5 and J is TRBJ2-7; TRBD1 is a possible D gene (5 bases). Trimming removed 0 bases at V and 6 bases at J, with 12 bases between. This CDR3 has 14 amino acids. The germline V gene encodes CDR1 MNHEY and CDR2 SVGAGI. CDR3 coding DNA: TGTGCCAGCAGTTACTCGGAAGGGGTACTCGAGCAGTACTTC. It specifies CASSYSEGVLEQYF.

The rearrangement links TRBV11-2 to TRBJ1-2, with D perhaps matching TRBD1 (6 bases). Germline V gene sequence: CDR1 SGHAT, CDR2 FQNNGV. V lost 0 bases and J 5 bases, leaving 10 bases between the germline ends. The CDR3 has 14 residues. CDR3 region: CASSLEQGDYGYTF. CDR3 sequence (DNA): TGTGCCAGCAGCTTAGAACAGGGTGATTATGGCTACACCTTC.

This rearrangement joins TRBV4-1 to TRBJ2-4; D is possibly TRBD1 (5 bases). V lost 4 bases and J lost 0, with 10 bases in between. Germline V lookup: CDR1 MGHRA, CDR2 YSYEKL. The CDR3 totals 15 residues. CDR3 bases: TGCGCCAGCAGCCCCGGACACCTAGCCAAAAACATTCAGTACTTC. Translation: CASSPGHLAKNIQYF.

The CDR3 is CAWSIRGGGGYTF. CDR3 nucleotide sequence: TGTGCCTGGAGCATCAGGGGCGGGGGAGGCTACACCTTC. The rearrangement joins TRBV30 to TRBJ1-2; TRBD1 might be the D (6 bases). V lost 3 bases to trimming and J lost 8 bases, with 16 bases between them. Germline lookup yields CDR1 GTSNPN and CDR2 SVGIG (reference sequence). This CDR3 is 13 amino acids long.

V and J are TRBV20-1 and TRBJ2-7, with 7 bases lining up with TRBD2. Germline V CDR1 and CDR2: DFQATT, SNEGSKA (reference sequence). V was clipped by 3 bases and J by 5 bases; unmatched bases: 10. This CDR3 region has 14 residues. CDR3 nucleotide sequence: TGCAGTGCTAGTCGTCTAGCGGACCTTCACGAGCAGTACTTC. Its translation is CSASRLADLHEQYF.

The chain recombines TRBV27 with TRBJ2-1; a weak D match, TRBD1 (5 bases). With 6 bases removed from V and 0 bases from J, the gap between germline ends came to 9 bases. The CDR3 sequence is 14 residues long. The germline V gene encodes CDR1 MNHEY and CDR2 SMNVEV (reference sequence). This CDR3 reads CASRDIYSYNEQFF. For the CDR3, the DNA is TGTGCCAGCAGGGACATCTACTCCTACAATGAGCAGTTCTTC.

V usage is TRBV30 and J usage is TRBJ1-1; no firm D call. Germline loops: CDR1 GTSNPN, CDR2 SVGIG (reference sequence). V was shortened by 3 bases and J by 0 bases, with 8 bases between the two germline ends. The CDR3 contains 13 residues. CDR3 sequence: CAWSEDLNTEAFF. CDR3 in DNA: TGTGCCTGGAGCGAGGATTTGAACACTGAAGCTTTCTTT.

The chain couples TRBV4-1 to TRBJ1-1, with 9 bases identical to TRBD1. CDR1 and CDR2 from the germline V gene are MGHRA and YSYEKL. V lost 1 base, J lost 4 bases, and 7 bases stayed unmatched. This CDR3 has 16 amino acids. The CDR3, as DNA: TGCGCCAGCAGCCAAGCACTCCGGGACAGGGCCACTGAAGCTTTCTTT. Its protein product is CASSQALRDRATEAFF.

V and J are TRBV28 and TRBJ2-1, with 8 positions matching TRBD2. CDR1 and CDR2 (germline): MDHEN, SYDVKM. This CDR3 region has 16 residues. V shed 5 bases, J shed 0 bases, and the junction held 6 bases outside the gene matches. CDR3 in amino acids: CASSPGRAVSYNEQFF. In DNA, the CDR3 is TGTGCCAGCAGTCCCGGGAGGGCCGTCTCCTACAATGAGCAGTTCTTC.

The CDR3 loop is CASSYGGGRHTPKYGYTF. The CDR3 DNA follows: TGTGCCAGTAGTTACGGCGGGGGCCGGCATACCCCAAAATATGGCTACACCTTC. The chain is built from TRBV19 and TRBJ1-2, with a possible D match to TRBD1 (6 bases). The CDR3 is 18 amino acids. Deletions cut 5 bases from V and 5 bases from J, with 27 bases between. The germline V gene has CDR1 LNHDA and CDR2 SQIVND (reference sequence).

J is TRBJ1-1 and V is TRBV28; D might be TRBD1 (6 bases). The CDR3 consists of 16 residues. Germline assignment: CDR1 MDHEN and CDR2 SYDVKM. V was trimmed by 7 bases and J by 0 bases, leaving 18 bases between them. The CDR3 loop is CASTPGVYLMNTEAFF. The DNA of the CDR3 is TGTGCCAGCACCCCAGGGGTCTATCTAATGAACACTGAAGCTTTCTTT.

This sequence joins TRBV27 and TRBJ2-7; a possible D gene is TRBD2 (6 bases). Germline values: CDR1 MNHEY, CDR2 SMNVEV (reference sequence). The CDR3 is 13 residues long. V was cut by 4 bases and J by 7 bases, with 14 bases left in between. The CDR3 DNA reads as TGTGCCAGCAGTTACGTAGCGGTGGGTGAGCAGTACTTC. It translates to CASSYVAVGEQYF.

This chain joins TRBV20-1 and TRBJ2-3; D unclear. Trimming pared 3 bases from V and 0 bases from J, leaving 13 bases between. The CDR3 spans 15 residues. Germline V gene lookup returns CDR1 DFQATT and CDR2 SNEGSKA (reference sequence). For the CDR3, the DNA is TGCAGTGCTAGTGGCGGCGTCACTAGCACAGATACGCAGTATTTT. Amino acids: CSASGGVTSTDTQYF.

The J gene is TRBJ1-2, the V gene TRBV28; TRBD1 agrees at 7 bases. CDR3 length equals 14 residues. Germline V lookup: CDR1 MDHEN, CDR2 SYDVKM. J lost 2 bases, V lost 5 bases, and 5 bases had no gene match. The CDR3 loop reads CASSVGTENYGYTF. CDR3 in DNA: TGTGCCAGCAGTGTGGGGACAGAAAACTATGGCTACACCTTC.

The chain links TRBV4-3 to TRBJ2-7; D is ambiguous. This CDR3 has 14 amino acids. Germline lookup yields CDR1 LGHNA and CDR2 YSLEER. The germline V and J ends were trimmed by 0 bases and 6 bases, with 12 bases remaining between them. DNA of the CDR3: TGCGCCAGCAGCCAAGATGCAGAGAGGAGCGAGCAGTACTTC. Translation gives CASSQDAERSEQYF.